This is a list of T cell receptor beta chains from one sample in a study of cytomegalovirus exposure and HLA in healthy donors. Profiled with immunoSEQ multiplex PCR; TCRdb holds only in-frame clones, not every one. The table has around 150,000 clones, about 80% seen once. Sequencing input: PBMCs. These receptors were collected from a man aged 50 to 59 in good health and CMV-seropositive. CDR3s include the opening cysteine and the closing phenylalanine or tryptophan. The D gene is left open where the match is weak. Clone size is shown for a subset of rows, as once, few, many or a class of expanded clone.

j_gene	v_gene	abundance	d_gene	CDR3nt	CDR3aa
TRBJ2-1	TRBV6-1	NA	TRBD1	TGTGCCAGCAGTGCGGACAGGTACAATGAGCAGTTCTTC	CASSADRYNEQFF
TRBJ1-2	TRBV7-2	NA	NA	TGTGCCAGCAGCTTAGCAGTTGGGGGAGGCTATGGCTACACCTTC	CASSLAVGGGYGYTF
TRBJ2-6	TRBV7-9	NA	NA	TGTGCCAGCAGCCCCAGAGGAAGGGGCTCTGGGGCCAACGTCCTGACTTTC	CASSPRGRGSGANVLTF
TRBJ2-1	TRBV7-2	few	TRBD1	TGTGCCAGCAGCTTAGCGCTGAGGGGGCTCAACAATGAGCAGTTCTTC	CASSLALRGLNNEQFF
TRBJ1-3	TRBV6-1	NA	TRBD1	TGTGCCAGCAGGGGGACAGGGGCAAACACCATATATTTT	CASRGTGANTIYF
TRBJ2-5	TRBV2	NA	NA	TGTGCCAGCAGTGAGGAAGGGACAGCTCGGGGAGGAGAGACCCAGTACTTC	CASSEEGTARGGETQYF
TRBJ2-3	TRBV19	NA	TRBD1	TGTGCCAGTAGTATAGGTGGGACAGCAGATACGCAGTATTTT	CASSIGGTADTQYF
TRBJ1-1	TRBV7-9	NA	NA	TGTGCCAGCAGCTTAGATATGAACACTGAAGCTTTCTTT	CASSLDMNTEAFF
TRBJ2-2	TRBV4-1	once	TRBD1	TGCGCCAGCAGCAGGACAGGGTCCACCGGGGAGCTGTTTTTT	CASSRTGSTGELFF
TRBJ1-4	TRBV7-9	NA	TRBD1	TGTGCCAGCAGCTTCGGACAGGTTGAAAAACTGTTTTTT	CASSFGQVEKLFF
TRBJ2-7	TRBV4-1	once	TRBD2	TGCGCCAGCAGCCAAGGAGCGGGGGGGTCCTACGAGCAGTACTTC	CASSQGAGGSYEQYF
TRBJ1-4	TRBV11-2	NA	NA	TGTGCCAGCAGCTCCCAACTTGCAACTAATGAAAAACTGTTTTTT	CASSSQLATNEKLFF
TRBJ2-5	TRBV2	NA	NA	TGTGCCAGCAGTGGCCTAGCTTTGGGGGAGACCCAGTACTTC	CASSGLALGETQYF
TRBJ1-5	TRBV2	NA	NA	TGTGCCAGCAACCTAGACAGGAGTAATCAGCCCCAGCATTTT	CASNLDRSNQPQHF
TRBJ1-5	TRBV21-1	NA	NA	TGTGCCAGCAGCAAATGGAGTGTTTATAGCAATCAGCCCCAGCATTTT	CASSKWSVYSNQPQHF
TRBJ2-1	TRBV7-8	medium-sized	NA	TGTGCCAGCAGCTTAGATCGGGGGAATGAGCAGTTCTTC	CASSLDRGNEQFF
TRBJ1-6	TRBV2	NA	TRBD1	TGTGCCAGCAGTGAAGGGACAGGTCGCAGTGGACCCCTCCACTTT	CASSEGTGRSGPLHF
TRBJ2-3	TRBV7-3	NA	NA	TGTGCCAGCAGCTTAGGCGGTGTAAATTCAGATACGCAGTATTTT	CASSLGGVNSDTQYF
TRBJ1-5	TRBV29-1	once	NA	TGCAGCGTTGAGTCTTACGGTCAGCCCCAGCATTTT	CSVESYGQPQHF
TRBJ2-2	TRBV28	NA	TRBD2	TGTGCCAGCAGTTTAGGCCTAGCGGGGAACACCGGGGAGCTGTTTTTT	CASSLGLAGNTGELFF
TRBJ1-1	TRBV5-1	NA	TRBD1	TGCGCCAGCAGCCCCGGGACAGGTATTCAAGCTTTCTTT	CASSPGTGIQAFF
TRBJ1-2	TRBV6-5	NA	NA	TGTGCCAGCAAGAGCGCTTTGGGGGGCTATGGCTACACCTTC	CASKSALGGYGYTF
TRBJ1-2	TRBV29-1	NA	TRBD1	TGCAGCGTTGAAGCGAAGGGACAGGCAAACTATGGCTACACCTTC	CSVEAKGQANYGYTF
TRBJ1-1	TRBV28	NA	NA	TGTGCCAGCAGTTTACGCGGGTTCACTGAAGCTTTCTTT	CASSLRGFTEAFF
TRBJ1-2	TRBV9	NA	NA	TGTGCCAGCAGCCAGGGTCCCCGGGCCGGCTACACCTTC	CASSQGPRAGYTF
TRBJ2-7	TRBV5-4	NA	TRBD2	TGTGCCAGCAGCGAGGGGAGGGCCTACGAGCAGTACTTC	CASSEGRAYEQYF
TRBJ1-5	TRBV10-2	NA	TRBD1	TGCGCCAGCAGTGGACAGACAGGGACCGGCAATCAGCCCCAGCATTTT	CASSGQTGTGNQPQHF
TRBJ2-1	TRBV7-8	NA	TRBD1	TGTGCCATTAACAGGGGGCGCGACAATGAGCAGTTCTTC	CAINRGRDNEQFF
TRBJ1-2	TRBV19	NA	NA	TGTGCCAGTAGGATTCTACTTACAGACAACTATGGCTACACCTTC	CASRILLTDNYGYTF